This TCR beta chain is from a study of PD-1 blockade in classical Hodgkin lymphoma. Time point given: newly diagnosed, previously untreated cHL patient sample. CD4+ T cells were purified from thawed PBMCs by magnetic negative selection. Comments on this clone: This sample includes further DNA sequences coding for the same CDR3.

Method: immunoSEQ multiplex PCR; TCRdb's copy keeps in-frame clones and lacks some. Of fewer than 20,000 clones detected, over 80% appear once; the ten largest clones hold roughly 0.5%. The V gene end was trimmed by 4 bases and the J gene end by 10 bases; junction bases not matched to a gene: 6. This CDR3 has 15 residues. Germline assignment: CDR1 SGHNT and CDR2 YENEEA. The rearrangement joins TRBV11-3 to TRBJ2-1, with 14 positions matching TRBD2. Material for sequencing was CD4+ T cells from blood. This TCR was sampled from a human donor with classical Hodgkin lymphoma. CDR3 residues: CASSSTSGRAGEQFF. CDR3 DNA: TGTGCCAGCAGCTCGACTAGCGGGAGGGCCGGGGAGCAGTTCTTC.